A selection of T cell receptor beta chains follows, all from one sample in a study of blood T cell repertoires in COVID-19. Repertoires were generated with immunoSEQ multiplex PCR, while TCRdb's copy carries only in-frame clones and drops some. The profile shows roughly 41,000 clones, approximately 83% of them singletons. The sequencing input was peripheral blood. These receptors came from a human donor in a cohort sampled during active COVID-19. The donor label of this sample is uncertain. Both conserved end residues are trimmed from each CDR3. Each record gives: V gene, CDR3 protein.

v_call: TRBV11-2
cdr3_aa: ASSFGQVGDTQY

v_call: TRBV10-3
cdr3_aa: AISESKWGGTHYNEQF

v_call: TRBV12-3/TRBV12-4
cdr3_aa: ASSLLSNTEAF

v_call: TRBV2
cdr3_aa: ASREDGTYEQY

v_call: TRBV6-2/TRBV6-3
cdr3_aa: ASSYPRSETQY

v_call: TRBV6-2/TRBV6-3
cdr3_aa: ASSPSGELF

v_call: TRBV5-4
cdr3_aa: ASSLRIAGGDTQY

v_call: TRBV11-2
cdr3_aa: ASSRGNQETQY

v_call: TRBV19
cdr3_aa: ASSKQGRLTDTQY

v_call: TRBV5-5
cdr3_aa: ASSSWGEGRIISNTEAF

v_call: TRBV28
cdr3_aa: ASRSRGGPNYGYT

v_call: TRBV1
cdr3_aa: TSSQPSDRGRIRTQETQY

v_call: TRBV5-1
cdr3_aa: ASGIQGANQETQY

v_call: TRBV7-3
cdr3_aa: ASSPKGGAGYGYT

v_call: TRBV7-9
cdr3_aa: ASSMTGTHEQF

v_call: TRBV28
cdr3_aa: ASSSGFFSKNIQY

v_call: TRBV7-9
cdr3_aa: ASSSRLDKNEQF

v_call: TRBV6-5
cdr3_aa: ASTSDGRPVETQY

v_call: TRBV27
cdr3_aa: ASKDSHYEQY

v_call: TRBV5-1
cdr3_aa: ASSLGGTRYEQY

v_call: TRBV5-1
cdr3_aa: ASSGTGGRYEQY

v_call: TRBV7-2
cdr3_aa: ASSPGVQNYGYT

v_call: TRBV19
cdr3_aa: ASTSNGIANYGYT

v_call: TRBV9
cdr3_aa: ASSVLGQGASGNTIY